Detailed here is one T cell receptor beta chain. Its antigen is unidentified. Germline V gives CDR1 MGHDK, CDR2 SYGVNS. The CDR3 has 16 residues. Trimming took 5 bases from V and 6 from J; bases not matched to a gene: 12. This sample stems from a study of T-cell memory formation after mild COVID-19. Study-wide points: Clones shrinking between day 15 and 85 showed a balanced CD4/CD8 split, and those that grew later tilted toward CD4+.

A single record per CDR3 protein comes from TCRdb applying MiXCR to the 5' RACE reads. Among 400,000 to 550,000 distinct CDR3 sequences listed, nearly 25% were seen once. The sample comprised PBMCs or a T cell subset sorted from them (not recorded which). The receptor was derived from an adult woman who had mild COVID-19 (a few samples of this study predate the infection). Cell type and time point are not known. The chain combines TRBV25-1 with TRBJ1-5; 8 nucleotides align to TRBD1. The CDR3 DNA reads TGTGCCAGCAGTAACAAGGACAGGGTGCGGAGTCAGCCCCAGCATTTT. Its translation: CASSNKDRVRSQPQHF. The variable domain in full, with the rest retrieved from reference TRBV25-1 and TRBJ1-5, is EADIYQTPRYLVIGTGKKITLECSQTMGHDKMYWYQQDPGMELHLIHYSYGVNSTEKGDLSSESTVSRIRTEHFPLTLESARPSHTSQYLCASSNKDRVRSQPQHFGDGTRLSIL.